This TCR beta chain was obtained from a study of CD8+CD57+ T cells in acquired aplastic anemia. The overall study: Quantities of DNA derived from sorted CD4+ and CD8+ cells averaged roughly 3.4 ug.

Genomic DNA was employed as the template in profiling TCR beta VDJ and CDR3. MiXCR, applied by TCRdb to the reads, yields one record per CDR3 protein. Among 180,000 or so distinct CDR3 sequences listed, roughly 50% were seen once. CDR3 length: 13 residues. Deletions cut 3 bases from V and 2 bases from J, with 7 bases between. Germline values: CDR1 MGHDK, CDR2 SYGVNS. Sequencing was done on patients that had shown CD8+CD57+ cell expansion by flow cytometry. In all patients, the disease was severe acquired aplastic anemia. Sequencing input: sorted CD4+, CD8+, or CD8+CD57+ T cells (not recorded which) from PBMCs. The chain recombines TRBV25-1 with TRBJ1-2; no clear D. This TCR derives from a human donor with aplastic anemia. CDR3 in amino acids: CASSEMGNYGYTF. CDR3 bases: TGTGCCAGCAGTGAGATGGGAAACTATGGCTACACCTTC.